The next 25 T cell receptor beta chains were all read from a single sample in a study of human T cells and chemical hapten exposure (dated by TCRdb to the early 2020s). Explained via the paper, the time point label denotes: patch test 1, 2 weeks after DPC sensitization. The treatment or condition label for this specimen denotes: therapeutic diphenylcyclopropenone sensitization with weekly scalp DPC. Library generation was performed with RACE. The reads were generated on a NextSeq 500. The public reads were reanalyzed by TCRdb: fastp trimming at Q25, MiXCR alignment, in-frame beta chains only. Rows are combined by CDR3 protein, so each entry shows the most common genes and DNA. This sample is represented by 370,000 or so distinct CDR3 sequences; around 4.8% of them were singletons. Approximately 2.1% of the sample comes from the top ten. The specimen comprised whole blood, sampled in connection with sensitization to the hapten diphenylcyclopropenone (DPC). These receptor sequences come from a woman aged 50 to 60 with alopecia areata. Some clones in this sample may be carry-over from other donors' samples.

The chain has TRBV20-1 and TRBJ1-4, with D possibly matching TRBD1 (6 bases). Trimming cost V 0 bases and J 6 bases, with 14 bases left between them. The CDR3 has 15 amino acids. CDR1 is DFQATT, CDR2 SNEGSKA, per germline (reference sequence). The CDR3 DNA follows: TGCAGTGCTAGAGATTCGGCTCAGGGGCATGAAAAACTGTTTTTT. It codes for CSARDSAQGHEKLFF.

The chain employs TRBV7-2 and TRBJ2-1; the match to TRBD2 covers 9 bases. V lost 1 base, J lost 2 bases, and 9 bases stayed unmatched. From germline, CDR1 is SGHTA and CDR2 FQGNSA. CDR3 length equals 18 residues. The CDR3 loop reads CASSLVASGKGAYNEQFF. Written as DNA, the CDR3 is TGTGCCAGCAGCTTAGTAGCTAGCGGGAAGGGGGCCTACAATGAGCAGTTCTTC.

There are a few counts of this clonotype. The V gene is TRBV18, the J gene TRBJ2-1; the D gene could be TRBD1 or TRBD2 (5 bases each). The CDR3 runs to 15 residues. Trimming removed 0 bases from V and 15 bases from J, with 21 bases in between. Per germline, CDR1 KGHSH and CDR2 LQKENI. The CDR3 sequence: CASSPPMGDKTPGFF. CDR3 DNA: TGTGCCAGCTCACCACCGATGGGGGATAAAACTCCCGGGTTCTTC.

The gene calls are TRBV14 and TRBJ1-2, with D unresolved. The CDR3 has 15 amino acids. Trimming stripped 5 bases from V and 8 bases from J, with 21 bases between. CDR1 is SGHDN, CDR2 FVKESK, per germline. The CDR3 spells CASSDYQSPEGGYTF. The CDR3 DNA sequence: TGTGCCAGCAGCGACTACCAGTCCCCGGAGGGCGGCTACACCTTC. Based on the CDR3 plus reference TRBV14 and TRBJ1-2, the full variable domain is EAGVTQFPSHSVIEKGQTVTLRCDPISGHDNLYWYRRVMGKEIKFLLHFVKESKQDESGMPNNRFLAERTGGTYSTLKVQPAELEDSGVYFCASSDYQSPEGGYTFGSGTRLTVV.

This clonotype has ten or more counts. This chain uses TRBV6-5 with TRBJ2-1, with 10 bases aligning to TRBD1. The ends lost 6 bases at V and 0 bases at J; junction bases unmatched: 2. The CDR3 length is 15 residues. The germline gives CDR1 MNHEY, CDR2 SVGAGI. The CDR3 nucleotides read TGTGCCAGCAGCCGGACAGGGGGCTCCTACAATGAGCAGTTCTTC. Protein product: CASSRTGGSYNEQFF.

This clonotype was recorded at least ten times. This sequence joins TRBV12-3 or TRBV12-4 and TRBJ1-1; perhaps TRBD1 as D (6 bases). The germline V and J ends were trimmed by 6 bases and 2 bases, with 16 bases remaining between them. The CDR3 extends over 15 amino acids. CDR3 sequence: CASSKSTGRNTEAFF. CDR3 DNA sequence: TGTGCCAGCAGCAAGAGCACAGGGCGAAACACTGAAGCTTTCTTT.

Comment on this clonotype: The junction differs from germline at one of its ends, possibly a read error. V usage is TRBV6-1 and J usage is TRBJ1-5; D is possibly TRBD1 (5 bases). This CDR3 is 12 amino acids long. Germline CDR1 MNHNS, CDR2 SASEGT. This CDR3 reads CASSEGVRPQHF. In nucleotides, the CDR3 is TGTGCCAGCAGCGAAGGGGTACGGCCCCAGCATTTT.

This clonotype was observed many times. The J gene is TRBJ2-3, the V gene TRBV24-1; TRBD1 aligns across 10 bases. The CDR3 runs 15 residues. Losses at the gene ends were 4 bases for V and 3 bases for J; bases not matched to a gene: 3. Per germline, CDR1 KGHDR and CDR2 SFDVKD. This CDR3 reads CATSDPGQGTDTQYF. CDR3 bases: TGTGCCACCAGTGACCCGGGACAGGGGACAGATACGCAGTATTTT.

This clonotype came up many times. The rearrangement joins TRBV5-8 to TRBJ1-1, with D uncertain. The CDR3 spans 14 residues. V shed 4 bases and J shed 0 bases, with 10 bases lying between them. Germline V gene lookup returns CDR1 SGHTS and CDR2 YDEGEE. The CDR3: CASSRRRLNTEAFF. The CDR3 nucleotides read TGTGCCAGCAGCCGGCGGCGGCTGAACACTGAAGCTTTCTTT.

This clonotype was seen at least ten times. The rearrangement uses TRBV27 and TRBJ2-4; D not certain. CDR3 length: 14 amino acids. Germline V gene data show CDR1 as MNHEY and CDR2 as SMNVEV (reference sequence). V shed 5 bases and J shed 1 base, with 9 bases lying between them. CDR3 bases: TGTGCCAGCAGTCCGGCCGGGGCCAAAAACATTCAGTACTTC. Amino acid sequence: CASSPAGAKNIQYF.

This clonotype has a count of ten or more. The chain couples TRBV7-9 to TRBJ2-1; D is possibly TRBD2 (6 bases). Per the germline V gene, CDR1 is SEHNR and CDR2 is FQNEAQ (reference sequence). The CDR3 runs to 14 residues. V dropped 1 base and J dropped 9 bases, with 13 bases sitting between them. The CDR3 region is CASSLVAAPPEQFF. The CDR3 DNA sequence: TGTGCCAGCAGCTTAGTAGCGGCCCCCCCTGAGCAGTTCTTC.

This clonotype has only a few counts. The CDR3 DNA follows: TGTGCCAGCAGCCGAGGGGGACAGGGGTTATTCTCCGGGGAGCTGTTTTTT. Amino acids: CASSRGGQGLFSGELFF. The gene calls are TRBV5-4 and TRBJ2-2, with TRBD1 identical over 10 bases. Germline V lookup: CDR1 SGHNT, CDR2 YYREEE (reference sequence). The CDR3 totals 17 residues. The junction had 12 bases not matched to a gene; V was cut back by 4 bases and J by 6 bases.

This clonotype was seen at least ten times. This sequence joins TRBV29-1 and TRBJ2-1; 8 nucleotides agree with TRBD1. Losses at the gene ends were 6 bases for V and 6 bases for J; bases not matched to a gene: 10. The CDR3 extends over 14 amino acids. Germline V gene lookup returns CDR1 SQVTM and CDR2 ANQGSEA. CDR3 loop: CSVSRGRSSNEQFF. CDR3 nucleotides: TGCAGCGTCAGCAGGGGGCGAAGTTCCAATGAGCAGTTCTTC.

The J gene is TRBJ1-5, the V gene TRBV6-2 or TRBV6-3, with D possibly matching TRBD1 (5 bases). This CDR3 is 13 amino acids long. Germline V CDR1 and CDR2: MNHEY, SVGEGT. Trimming cost V 8 bases and J 4 bases, with 12 bases left between them. This CDR3 reads CASGGDKNQPQHF. The CDR3, as DNA: TGTGCCAGCGGGGGGGATAAGAATCAGCCCCAGCATTTT.

This clonotype was counted many times. The chain carries TRBV20-1 and TRBJ1-4, with TRBD1 as a possible D gene (6 bases). V was shortened by 0 bases and J by 2 bases, with 7 bases between the two germline ends. Per the germline V gene, CDR1 is DFQATT and CDR2 is SNEGSKA (reference sequence). CDR3 length: 14 amino acids. CDR3: CSARDTGTNEKLFF. The CDR3 DNA reads TGCAGTGCTAGAGATACAGGGACTAATGAAAAACTGTTTTTT.

This clonotype has more than one count but fewer than ten. The chain uses TRBV10-3 and TRBJ1-1; D is unclear. Trimming cost V 3 bases and J 1 base, with 6 bases left between them. The germline V gene has CDR1 ENHRY and CDR2 SYGVKD. This CDR3 is built from 13 residues. CDR3 region: CAISDSGNTEAFF. CDR3 DNA: TGTGCCATCAGTGATTCAGGGAACACTGAAGCTTTCTTT.

The chain is built from TRBV4-3 and TRBJ2-7, with TRBD2 matching 7 bases. V shed 1 base and J 1 base; nucleotides not matched to a gene: 4. CDR1 is LGHNA, CDR2 YSLEER, per germline. The CDR3 has 15 residues. CDR3 in DNA: TGCGCCAGCAGCCAAGGTCTGCGGGGGTCCTACGAGCAGTACTTC. Translating it yields CASSQGLRGSYEQYF.

This clonotype came up many times. The chain recombines TRBV6-5 with TRBJ1-2; TRBD1 aligns across 8 bases. Trimming removed 6 bases from V and 5 bases from J; junction bases left unmatched: 8. This CDR3 has 14 amino acids. Germline CDR1 and CDR2: MNHEY and SVGAGI. The CDR3 DNA follows: TGTGCCAGCAGACAAACAGGGGGGAAATATGGCTACACCTTC. Translating it yields CASRQTGGKYGYTF.

Only a few counts were recorded for this clonotype. The gene calls are TRBV7-3 and TRBJ1-2, with unresolved D. The CDR3 sequence is 14 residues long. V dropped 2 bases and J dropped 8 bases, with 15 bases sitting between them. The germline gives CDR1 SGHTA, CDR2 FQGTGA. The CDR3 DNA follows: TGTGCCAGCAGCTTAGGCGTACTTAACCAGGGCTACACCTTC. It specifies CASSLGVLNQGYTF.

In its sample, this clonotype was seen many times. This chain links TRBV7-2 with TRBJ2-3; possible D gene TRBD2, 6 bases. V lost 3 bases and J 1 base, leaving 11 bases between the germline ends. The germline CDR1 and CDR2 sequences are SGHTA and FQGNSA. This CDR3 has 15 residues. The CDR3 sequence is CASSFLGEGTDTQYF. DNA for the CDR3: TGTGCCAGCAGCTTTCTGGGGGAGGGCACAGATACGCAGTATTTT.

This clonotype was picked up many times. V and J are TRBV7-2 and TRBJ2-3; the match to TRBD2 covers 8 bases. In germline, CDR1 is SGHTA, CDR2 FQGNSA. This CDR3 spans 14 amino acids. The trim removed 6 bases at V and 3 bases at J, leaving 5 bases unmatched. DNA for the CDR3: TGTGCCAGCAGGGTTAGCGGGAATACAGATACGCAGTATTTT. Translating gives CASRVSGNTDTQYF.

This clonotype was counted a few times. V usage is TRBV28 and J usage is TRBJ2-7; D unresolved. CDR1 and CDR2 from the germline V gene are MDHEN and SYDVKM. This CDR3 spans 12 amino acids. Trimming cost V 7 bases and J 6 bases, with 13 bases left between them. CDR3 in amino acids: CASTTSWAEQYF. The CDR3, as DNA: TGTGCCAGCACTACCTCGTGGGCCGAGCAGTACTTC. The full variable domain, its missing parts supplied by reference TRBV28 and TRBJ2-7, is DVKVTQSSRYLVKRTGEKVFLECVQDMDHENMFWYRQDPGLGLRLIYFSYDVKMKEKGDIPEGYSVSREKKERFSLILESASTNQTSMYLCASTTSWAEQYFGPGTRLTVT.

At least ten counts were recorded for this clonotype. The CDR3 sequence is CASSFSAGAGELFF. Written as DNA, the CDR3 is TGTGCCAGCAGTTTCTCCGCCGGGGCCGGGGAGCTGTTTTTT. This sequence joins TRBV27 and TRBJ2-2; D is perhaps TRBD2 (5 bases). The CDR3 is made up of 14 amino acids. CDR1 is MNHEY, CDR2 SMNVEV, per germline (reference sequence). The V end was cut by 3 bases, the J end by 6 bases, with 11 bases between.

The genes are TRBV6-5 and TRBJ1-5; 7 bases align to TRBD1. CDR3 size: 14 residues. Germline assignment: CDR1 MNHEY and CDR2 SVGAGI. J was trimmed by 6 bases and V by 2 bases; bases with no gene match: 4. The CDR3 DNA follows: TGTGCCAGCAGTTACAGACAGGGTGGTCAGCCCCAGCATTTT. Amino acid sequence: CASSYRQGGQPQHF.

This clonotype appeared many times. The chain couples TRBV27 to TRBJ2-1, with a tentative D call TRBD1 (5 bases). Between the trimmed V and J ends, which lost 4 bases and 15 bases, there was a span of 16 bases. The CDR3 length is 12 residues. Per germline, CDR1 MNHEY and CDR2 SMNVEV (reference sequence). The CDR3 DNA reads as TGTGCCAGCAGTTCAGGGTTAAGCCTGCTGTTCTTC. Translated, it gives CASSSGLSLLFF.